Listed below are T cell receptor beta chains from one sample, sequenced in a study of cytomegalovirus exposure and HLA in healthy donors. Profiling relied on immunoSEQ multiplex PCR, and the TCRdb table lists in-frame clones only, not all of them. This table has about 160,000 clones, about 65% appearing once. The sample taken for sequencing was PBMCs. These receptors originate from a middle-aged man in good health and CMV-seropositive. Each CDR3 is given with its conserved first and last residue. D genes are given only for firm matches. Expanded clones get a size class; other rows say once, few or many, or leave the size out.

clone_size d_call j_call v_call cdr3_aa cdr3_nt
NA NA TRBJ1-1 TRBV4-2 CASSQDPVNTEAFF TGTGCCAGCAGCCAAGACCCCGTGAACACTGAAGCTTTCTTT
NA NA TRBJ1-2 TRBV5-1 CASSLEGVGGYTF TGCGCCAGCAGCTTGGAGGGGGTAGGCGGCTACACCTTC
once NA TRBJ1-6 TRBV5-1 CASSRTDSDYNSPLHF TGCGCCAGCAGCCGAACGGACAGCGATTATAATTCACCCCTCCACTTT
NA TRBD1 TRBJ2-1 TRBV5-1 CASSLAEGAKVFNEQFF TGCGCCAGCAGCTTGGCCGAGGGGGCGAAAGTATTCAATGAGCAGTTCTTC
few NA TRBJ1-5 TRBV7-8 CASSLGPDSNQPQHF TGTGCCAGCAGCTTAGGGCCAGATAGCAATCAGCCCCAGCATTTT
few TRBD1 TRBJ1-6 TRBV10-1 CASRSVRDRAQRSPLHF TGCGCCAGCAGATCCGTCCGGGACAGGGCCCAGAGATCACCCCTCCACTTT
NA NA TRBJ2-7 TRBV4-3 CASSQVVGSEQYF TGCGCCAGCAGCCAAGTGGTCGGTTCCGAGCAGTACTTC
NA NA TRBJ2-7 TRBV28 CAILKPGVSYEQYF TGTGCCATCCTCAAACCGGGGGTTTCCTACGAGCAGTACTTC
NA TRBD1 TRBJ1-2 TRBV4-2 CASSQGQGRGYTF TGTGCCAGCAGCCAGGGACAGGGTAGAGGCTACACCTTC
many NA TRBJ2-5 TRBV5-4 CASSLDPGQSGETQYF TGTGCCAGCAGCTTGGATCCGGGACAATCGGGGGAGACCCAGTACTTC
few NA TRBJ2-7 TRBV20-1 CSASNSYEQYF TGCAGTGCTAGTAACTCCTACGAGCAGTACTTC
once TRBD1 TRBJ1-1 TRBV19 CASTSRDRLNTEAFF TGTGCCAGTACCTCAAGGGACAGACTAAACACTGAAGCTTTCTTT
NA NA TRBJ1-1 TRBV6-5 CATISGFLNTEAFF TGTGCCACAATATCGGGATTTTTGAACACTGAAGCTTTCTTT
NA TRBD1 TRBJ2-4 TRBV25-1 CASSGTGWAKNIQYF TGTGCCAGCAGTGGGACAGGGTGGGCCAAAAACATTCAGTACTTC
few NA TRBJ1-4 TRBV5-1 CASSLAGGATNEKLFF TGCGCCAGCAGCTTGGCCGGGGGGGCAACTAATGAAAAACTGTTTTTT
few TRBD1 TRBJ2-5 TRBV5-1 CASSSGQVIQETQYF TGCGCCAGCAGCTCGGGACAGGTGATCCAAGAGACCCAGTACTTC
NA NA TRBJ2-2 TRBV19 CASSSRAGTGELFF TGTGCCAGTAGTAGCAGGGCGGGAACCGGGGAGCTGTTTTTT
NA TRBD1 TRBJ1-5 TRBV27 CASSALTGEGSNQPQHF TGTGCCAGCAGTGCCCTAACAGGGGAAGGTAGCAATCAGCCCCAGCATTTT
NA TRBD2 TRBJ2-3 TRBV4-2 CAGASGTTDTQYF TGTGCCGGGGCTAGCGGGACCACAGATACGCAGTATTTT
NA NA TRBJ1-2 TRBV2 CASSDRGYHGYTF TGTGCCAGCAGTGACCGGGGGTACCATGGCTACACCTTC
NA NA TRBJ2-7 TRBV6-6 CASSSPGRDYEQYF TGTGCCAGCAGTTCTCCGGGCCGGGACTACGAGCAGTACTTC
NA NA TRBJ2-7 TRBV30 CAWSRETYEQYF TGTGCCTGGAGTAGAGAGACCTACGAGCAGTACTTC
NA TRBD1 TRBJ1-1 TRBV5-4 CASSLGGTGASNTEAFF TGTGCCAGCAGCTTGGGGGGGACAGGGGCGTCGAACACTGAAGCTTTCTTT
NA NA TRBJ2-1 TRBV12-5 CASGLPLAPGHEQFF TGTGCTAGTGGTTTGCCTCTAGCGCCAGGGCATGAGCAGTTCTTC
once TRBD1 TRBJ2-5 TRBV4-2 CASSRGRGPGGRETQYF TGTGCCAGCAGCCGTGGGAGAGGCCCAGGGGGTAGGGAGACCCAGTACTTC
few NA TRBJ1-1 TRBV5-1 CASRRQDARNTEAFF TGCGCCAGCAGAAGACAGGACGCGCGGAACACTGAAGCTTTCTTT
NA NA TRBJ2-5 TRBV4-3 CASSHNDRQETQYF TGCGCCAGCAGCCATAACGACAGGCAAGAGACCCAGTACTTC
few TRBD1 TRBJ1-5 TRBV11-2 CASSRTGGEGPQHF TGTGCCAGCAGCCGGACAGGGGGTGAGGGGCCCCAGCATTTT
few NA TRBJ1-4 TRBV7-2 CASSSSGGVGEKLFF TGTGCCAGCAGCTCCAGCGGGGGTGTTGGTGAAAAACTGTTTTTT
NA NA TRBJ2-7 TRBV4-3 CASSQEAGYGEQYF TGCGCCAGCAGCCAAGAGGCAGGCTACGGCGAGCAGTACTTC
NA NA TRBJ2-5 TRBV6-1 CASTGDRQETQYF TGTGCCAGCACCGGGGATAGACAAGAGACCCAGTACTTC
NA NA TRBJ2-7 TRBV19 CASRKTGSYEQYF TGTGCCAGTAGGAAGACAGGATCCTACGAGCAGTACTTC
NA TRBD1 TRBJ1-4 TRBV30 CAWRETGFGEKLFF TGTGCCTGGAGGGAGACAGGGTTTGGAGAAAAACTGTTTTTT